The 31 T cell receptor beta chains given below trace back to one sample, sequenced in a study of metastatic and nonmetastatic thyroid tumors. No patient had received any treatment before thyroid surgery. From the PCR reads, TCRdb re-called clones with MiXCR. The sample shows about 69,000 clones, approximately 15% of them seen only once. The specimen sequenced was blood. The receptors originated from a male donor with papillary thyroid cancer or a benign thyroid nodule (not recorded which). Some clones in this sample may be carry-over from other donors' samples.

This clone has at least ten counts. The chain has TRBV19 and TRBJ2-1, with 13 bases that match TRBD2. V shed 4 bases, J shed 5 bases, and the junction held 5 bases outside the gene matches. Germline V gives CDR1 LNHDA, CDR2 SQIVND (reference sequence). The length of the CDR3 is 16 residues. The CDR3 protein is CASSTPGLAGDNEQFF. The CDR3 DNA reads as TGTGCCAGTAGTACACCAGGACTAGCGGGGGACAATGAGCAGTTCTTC.

This clone occurred many times. The chain is built from TRBV27 and TRBJ2-7; tentatively, D is TRBD1 or TRBD2 (5 bases each). Germline V gene sequence: CDR1 MNHEY, CDR2 SMNVEV (reference sequence). Between the trimmed V and J ends, which lost 5 bases and 0 bases, there was a span of 17 bases. The CDR3 is made up of 16 amino acids. CDR3 nucleotide sequence: TGTGCCAGCAGTATGAACCCCGGGACGGACTCCTACGAGCAGTACTTC. Translating gives CASSMNPGTDSYEQYF.

In its sample, this clone was seen many times. V and J are TRBV20-1 and TRBJ2-7; 9 nucleotides align to TRBD2. V lost 0 bases and J lost 4; bases outside the gene matches: 4. Germline values: CDR1 DFQATT, CDR2 SNEGSKA (reference sequence). The CDR3 is 14 amino acids. In nucleotides, the CDR3 is TGCAGTGCTAGAGATTTGAGCGGGAGGTACGAGCAGTACTTC. Its translation: CSARDLSGRYEQYF.

This clone was recorded at least ten times. The genes are TRBV9 and TRBJ2-1; 8 positions agree with TRBD2. This CDR3 contains 16 residues. V lost 1 base and J lost 7; bases outside the gene matches: 10. Germline assignment: CDR1 SGDLS and CDR2 YYNGEE. The CDR3 DNA reads TGTGCCAGCAGCGTAAGCGGCGGGAGGAGTCAAAATGAGCAGTTCTTC. Translating it yields CASSVSGGRSQNEQFF.

This clone occurred many times. The sample has other DNA sequences that encode this CDR3 too. The V and J genes are TRBV19 and TRBJ1-5, with D perhaps TRBD1 (5 bases). V lost 2 bases, J lost 7 bases, and 15 bases lay in between. This CDR3 contains 15 residues. CDR1 is LNHDA and CDR2 is SQIVND in the germline V gene (reference sequence). CDR3 DNA sequence: TGTGCCAGTAGTATAACAGGCCTGAGGGACCAGCCCCAGCATTTT. It encodes CASSITGLRDQPQHF.

The rearrangement uses TRBV6-1 and TRBJ1-1; 9 bases fit TRBD1. CDR3 size: 17 residues. CDR1 is MNHNS, CDR2 SASEGT, per germline. V lost 5 bases, J lost 5 bases, and 15 bases stayed unmatched. Written as DNA, the CDR3 is TGTGCCAGCAGTCACCAGGGGACAGGGACGTCAATAACTGAAGCTTTCTTT. This encodes CASSHQGTGTSITEAFF.

At least ten counts were recorded for this clone. The chain is built from TRBV7-6 and TRBJ1-5; the D gene is possibly TRBD1 (5 bases). The CDR3 consists of 15 residues. V was pared by 5 bases and J by 0 bases, with 11 bases between. Per germline, CDR1 SGHVS and CDR2 FNYEAQ. CDR3 nucleotide sequence: TGTGCCAGCAGCCCAACAGGTTATAGCAATCAGCCCCAGCATTTT. Its translation is CASSPTGYSNQPQHF.

Remarks on this clone: This sequence may be a read error, since a much larger clone differs from it by one base. Within the sample, other DNA sequences also encode this same CDR3. V is TRBV4-3 and J is TRBJ2-2; the D gene is possibly TRBD2 (6 bases). Looked up from germline, CDR1 is LGHNA and CDR2 is YSLEER. The CDR3 has 16 residues. In DNA, the CDR3 is TGCGCCAGCAGCCAAGATTGGCGAGAGAACACCGGGGGGCTGTTTTTT. Amino acids: CASSQDWRENTGGLFF.

This clone was seen only a few times. The rearrangement uses TRBV29-1 and TRBJ2-2; D is unclear. The CDR3 is 14 amino acids. Looked up from germline, CDR1 is SQVTM and CDR2 is ANQGSEA. Trimming pared 4 bases from V and 0 bases from J, leaving 9 bases between. The CDR3 DNA reads as TGCAGCGTTGTGGCGGTTACGAACACCGGGGAGCTGTTTTTT. This translates into CSVVAVTNTGELFF.

In the case of this clone: A read error is possible here, since a much larger clone lies one base away. The chain is built from TRBV29-1 and TRBJ1-4; D might be TRBD1 (5 bases). V shed 5 bases and J shed 8 bases, with 18 bases lying between them. The length of the CDR3 is 14 residues. The germline V gene encodes CDR1 SQVTM and CDR2 ANQGSEA. CDR3 loop: CSVNEGLVGEKLFF. CDR3 DNA: TGCAGCGTTAATGAGGGGTTGGTGGGGGAAAAACTGTTTTTT. The complete variable domain, with remaining parts taken from reference TRBV29-1 and TRBJ1-4, reads SAVISQKPSRDICQRGTSLTIQCQVDSQVTMMFWYRQQPGQSLTLIATANQGSEATYESGFVIDKFPISRPNLTFSTLTVSNMSPEDSSIYLCSVNEGLVGEKLFFGSGTQLSVL.

In its sample, this clone ranks as medium-sized. The rearrangement joins TRBV6-1 to TRBJ1-1; D remains unclear. CDR3 length: 14 residues. V lost 6 bases and J 6 bases, leaving 17 bases between the germline ends. CDR1 and CDR2 from the germline V gene are MNHNS and SASEGT. The CDR3 region has the DNA TGTGCCAGCAGCACCGGGATAACTGTAGCTGAAGCTTTCTTT. Amino acid sequence: CASSTGITVAEAFF.

This clone was seen only a few times. J is TRBJ1-1 and V is TRBV27; unclear D gene. V lost 7 bases, J lost 12 bases, and 24 bases lay in between. This CDR3 is built from 14 residues. Germline lookup yields CDR1 MNHEY and CDR2 SMNVEV (reference sequence). CDR3 loop: CASTHMEGVTPSFF. CDR3 nucleotide sequence: TGTGCCAGCACCCACATGGAGGGCGTAACTCCGTCTTTCTTT.

A few counts support this clone. A read error is possible here, since a much larger clone lies one base away. V and J are TRBV7-7 and TRBJ2-5; a possible D gene is TRBD2 (5 bases). CDR1 and CDR2 from the germline V gene are SSHAT and FNYEAQ (reference sequence). The CDR3 is 14 residues long. The CDR3 loop reads CASSLRRVQETQYF. The CDR3 nucleotides read TGTGCTAGCAGCTTAAGGCGGGTTCAAGAGACCCAGTACTTC.

The chain uses TRBV5-1 and TRBJ2-3, with TRBD1 matching over 9 bases. CDR1 and CDR2 from the germline V gene are SGHRS and YFSETQ. The CDR3 is 16 amino acids. The V and J ends lost 3 bases and 4 bases, in that order; junction bases with no gene match: 9. This CDR3 is CASSYGQGRCPDTQYF. Here the CDR3 DNA reads TGCGCCAGCAGCTACGGACAGGGGCGATGTCCAGATACGCAGTATTTT.

There are many counts of this clone. This chain joins TRBV30 and TRBJ2-3, with D unresolved. This CDR3 spans 12 amino acids. The V and J ends lost 0 bases and 3 bases respectively, with 4 bases between them. The V gene's germline CDR1 is GTSNPN and CDR2 SVGIG (reference sequence). CDR3 in DNA: TGTGCCTGGAGTGTACAAACAGATACGCAGTATTTT. Encoded protein: CAWSVQTDTQYF.

This clone occurred many times. The V gene is TRBV12-3 or TRBV12-4, the J gene TRBJ2-1, with 7 bases aligning to TRBD2. CDR3 length equals 14 residues. The V segment lost 5 bases and the J segment 7 bases; nucleotides outside the gene matches: 8. CDR3: CASSLRTSRNEQFF. In DNA, the CDR3 is TGTGCCAGCAGTCTAAGGACTAGTAGGAATGAGCAGTTCTTC.

This chain uses TRBV5-1 with TRBJ1-2, with 11 bases fitting TRBD1. The germline V gene has CDR1 SGHRS and CDR2 YFSETQ. CDR3 size: 18 residues. V lost 0 bases and J lost 3; bases outside the gene matches: 10. The DNA for the CDR3 is TGCGCCAGCAGCTTGGTTCCTGGACAGGGGGCCATTGACTATGGCTACACCTTC. Encoded protein: CASSLVPGQGAIDYGYTF.

In this sample, this clone turned up many times. The chain couples TRBV20-1 to TRBJ1-5, with D maybe TRBD1 (6 bases). The CDR3 spans 15 residues. Trimming left V 3 bases short and J 1 base short, with 13 bases between. From germline, CDR1 is DFQATT and CDR2 SNEGSKA (reference sequence). CDR3 loop: CSARFGTTSNQPQHF. The CDR3 region has the DNA TGCAGTGCTAGGTTCGGGACAACGAGCAATCAGCCCCAGCATTTT.

This clone has ten or more counts. The rearrangement uses TRBV27 and TRBJ2-1; D gene uncertain. The CDR3 is 14 residues long. Trimming removed 5 bases at V and 5 bases at J, with 13 bases between. Germline V CDR1 and CDR2: MNHEY, SMNVEV (reference sequence). CDR3 sequence (DNA): TGTGCCAGCAGTCCCTATTTCATACACAATGAGCAGTTCTTC. Translation: CASSPYFIHNEQFF.

This clone was counted many times. The V call is TRBV28, the J call TRBJ2-7; D remains unclear. In germline, CDR1 is MDHEN, CDR2 SYDVKM. This CDR3 contains 14 residues. V was clipped by 5 bases and J by 5 bases, with 16 bases between them. The CDR3 region has the DNA TGTGCCAGCAGTCCGCAAGAAACGATCGACGAGCAGTACGTC. As protein: CASSPQETIDEQYV.

This clone appeared once. The gene calls are TRBV5-1 and TRBJ1-2; D remains unclear. CDR3 size: 14 residues. Trimming cost V 0 bases and J 3 bases, with 9 bases left between them. Per germline, CDR1 SGHRS and CDR2 YFSETQ. CDR3: CASSLAAFDYGYTF. CDR3 nucleotides: TGCGCCAGCAGCTTGGCGGCCTTCGACTATGGCTACACCTTC.

As regards this clone: A read error may be the cause here, since a much bigger clone is one base away. The chain is built from TRBV10-1 and TRBJ1-1, with D hard to call. This CDR3 contains 15 residues. Germline values: CDR1 WNHNN, CDR2 SYGVQD (reference sequence). CDR3 sequence: CASSESWGGNAEALF. CDR3 DNA sequence: TGCGCCAGCAGTGAGTCTTGGGGAGGAAACGCTGAAGCTCTCTTT.

This clone has just one count. This is likely a read error, given that the CDR3 carries no conserved phenylalanine or tryptophan at its end. This chain connects TRBV6-5 to TRBJ1-1; D gene ambiguous. The CDR3 spans 13 residues. Trimming left V 2 bases short and J 0 bases short, with 4 bases between. From germline, CDR1 is MNHEY and CDR2 SVGAGI. The CDR3 here is CASSYTVNTEAFK. The CDR3 bases are TGTGCCAGCAGTTACACGGTGAACACTGAAGCTTTCAAA.

This clone was seen many times. This chain links TRBV2 with TRBJ1-6; D might be TRBD1 (5 bases). Germline CDR1 reads SNHLY; CDR2 reads FYNNEI. The CDR3 runs 14 residues. Trimming took off 9 bases at V and 0 bases at J, with 9 bases between the two ends. This CDR3 reads CASWGSSYNSPLHF. In DNA form, the CDR3 reads TGTGCCAGTTGGGGGAGCTCCTATAATTCACCCCTCCACTTT.

This clone showed up many times. The chain has TRBV25-1 and TRBJ2-3, with TRBD2 identical over 8 bases. Losses at the gene ends were 1 base for V and 3 bases for J; bases not matched to a gene: 18. CDR1 is MGHDK and CDR2 is SYGVNS in the germline V gene. CDR3 length equals 20 residues. CDR3 nucleotide sequence: TGTGCCAGCAGTGAATTATACGTCGGTGAAAAGCGGGAGTCAACAGATACGCAGTATTTT. Translated: CASSELYVGEKRESTDTQYF.

Here the CDR3 DNA reads TGTGCCAGCAGTCTCTGGACAGGGTCGTCGGTCTATCAGCCCCAGCATTTT. This gives the protein CASSLWTGSSVYQPQHF. V gene TRBV5-6 combines with J gene TRBJ1-5, with 8 positions matching TRBD1. Germline CDR1 is SGHDT and CDR2 is YYEEEE. Trimming cost V 5 bases and J 5 bases; bases outside gene matches: 15. This CDR3 is 17 amino acids long.

This clone appeared a few times. The genes are TRBV6-2 or TRBV6-3 and TRBJ2-1; 9 bases fit TRBD2. CDR3 length: 15 amino acids. V gave up 5 bases and J gave up 7 bases; unmatched junction bases: 9. From germline, CDR1 is MNHEY and CDR2 SVGEGT. The CDR3 region has the DNA TGTGCCAGCAGTCCGGGGACTAGCCTCAGGAATGAGCAGTTCTTC. This gives the protein CASSPGTSLRNEQFF.

Worth noting for this clone: At one end the junction does not follow the germline gene, possibly because of a read error. The chain uses TRBV28 and TRBJ1-5, with D possibly matching TRBD1 (5 bases). There are 16 residues in the CDR3. Germline V lookup: CDR1 MDHEN, CDR2 SYDVKM. The CDR3 is CASSPGTSQSNKPQHF. In DNA form, the CDR3 reads TGTGCCAGCAGCCCGGGGACGTCCCAGAGCAATAAGCCCCAGCATTTT. Complete variable domain (other parts from reference TRBV28 and TRBJ1-5): DVKVTQSSRYLVKRTGEKVFLECVQDMDHENMFWYRQDPGLGLRLIYFSYDVKMKEKGDIPEGYSVSREKKERFSLILESASTNQTSMYLCASSPGTSQSNKPQHFGDGTRLSIL.

With regard to this clone: Sequence at one end of the junction differs from germline and may be a read error. V usage is TRBV12-3 or TRBV12-4 and J usage is TRBJ1-2; perhaps TRBD1 as D (5 bases). The length of the CDR3 is 14 residues. The CDR3 nucleotides read TGTGCCAGCACCACGACCGGGGCTTATGTTCGCTACACATTC. Translation gives CASTTTGAYVRYTF.

This clone was seen repeatedly, ten times or more. The genes are TRBV6-4 and TRBJ2-2; 8 bases fit TRBD2. Germline trimming cut 0 bases from V and 1 base from J; bases unmatched to any gene: 4. The length of the CDR3 is 17 residues. CDR1 is MRHNA and CDR2 is SNTAGT in the germline V gene. For the CDR3, the DNA is TGTGCCAGCAGTGACTCGAAGACTAGCGAGAACACCGGGGAGCTGTTTTTT. Translation: CASSDSKTSENTGELFF.

This clone showed up many times. This sequence joins TRBV28 and TRBJ2-3, with 10 bases identical to TRBD2. The CDR3 runs 20 residues. The trim removed 4 bases at V and 4 bases at J, leaving 20 bases unmatched. CDR1 and CDR2 (germline): MDHEN, SYDVKM. The CDR3: CASSSLRTSGYAQGADTQYF. The CDR3 coding sequence is TGTGCCAGCAGTTCCCTCCGGACTAGCGGTTACGCTCAGGGGGCAGATACGCAGTATTTT.